Presented here are 30 T cell receptor beta chains from one specimen sequenced in a study of blood T cell repertoires in COVID-19. Clones were sequenced by immunoSEQ multiplex PCR, and TCRdb holds only the in-frame ones, with some missing. The sample consists of 20,000 to 25,000 clones, around 90% of them appearing once. Sequencing used peripheral blood. The receptors shown here come from a human donor with active COVID-19. The donor label of this sample is uncertain.

The V call is TRBV19, the J call TRBJ2-2; no clear D gene. V lost 5 bases and J lost 5, with 12 bases in between. CDR1 LNHDA and CDR2 SQIVND come from the germline V gene (reference sequence). The CDR3 has 14 residues. The CDR3 region has the DNA TGTGCCAGTAGTCAAACCACCGGGACCGGGGAGCTGTTTTTT. It yields the protein CASSQTTGTGELFF.

The chain carries TRBV5-4 and TRBJ1-2; D unresolved. The CDR3 loop spans 15 amino acids. V was clipped by 1 base and J by 5 bases, with 15 bases between them. Germline assignment: CDR1 SGHNT and CDR2 YYREEE (reference sequence). In DNA, the CDR3 is TGTGCCAGCAGCTTGTTAAGACCCCAGACTTATGGCTACACCTTC. This encodes CASSLLRPQTYGYTF.

The chain carries TRBV11-3 and TRBJ1-6; the D is unclear. Per the germline V gene, CDR1 is SGHNT and CDR2 is YENEEA. V lost 3 bases and J lost 8, with 5 bases in between. The CDR3 has 12 amino acids. CDR3: CASSFRDSPLHF. The CDR3 coding sequence is TGTGCCAGCAGCTTCCGAGATTCACCCCTCCACTTT.

This clone was seen a handful of times. The gene calls are TRBV10-3 and TRBJ2-3; TRBD1 matches at 8 bases. Trimming removed 0 bases from V and 0 bases from J; junction bases left unmatched: 5. The germline CDR1 and CDR2 sequences are ENHRY and SYGVKD. This CDR3 has 17 amino acids. The CDR3 DNA reads as TGTGCCATCAGTGAGTCTGCGCGACAGGGGAGCACAGATACGCAGTATTTT. This sequence encodes CAISESARQGSTDTQYF.

This clone was recorded once. The chain is built from TRBV4-2 and TRBJ2-1, with 8 bases fitting TRBD1. V shed 3 bases, J shed 6 bases, and the junction held 4 bases outside the gene matches. CDR1 and CDR2 (germline): LGHNA, YNFKEQ. CDR3 length: 14 residues. CDR3 loop: CASSQSDRVNEQFF. CDR3 in DNA: TGTGCCAGCAGCCAGTCGGACAGGGTCAATGAGCAGTTCTTC.

The rearrangement joins TRBV28 to TRBJ2-7; TRBD1 aligns across 8 bases. Germline CDR1 MDHEN, CDR2 SYDVKM. The CDR3 is made up of 14 amino acids. The V segment lost 6 bases and the J segment 6 bases; nucleotides outside the gene matches: 10. CDR3 DNA sequence: TGTGCCAGCAGCCGGACAGGGTTTCAGGGCGAGCAGTACTTC. Encoded protein: CASSRTGFQGEQYF.

The chain links TRBV19 to TRBJ1-1; D unresolved. Between the trimmed V and J ends, which lost 3 bases and 1 base, there was a span of 9 bases. Germline CDR1 is LNHDA and CDR2 is SQIVND (reference sequence). This CDR3 has 14 residues. The CDR3: CASSIWSPNTEAFF. The CDR3 bases are TGTGCCAGTAGTATTTGGAGCCCGAACACTGAAGCTTTCTTT.

V is TRBV2 and J is TRBJ2-7, with TRBD2 identical over 12 bases. Germline CDR1 SNHLY, CDR2 FYNNEI. Losses at the gene ends were 4 bases for V and 6 bases for J; bases not matched to a gene: 4. CDR3 size: 14 residues. The CDR3 region is CASSALAGGLEQYF. CDR3 bases: TGTGCCAGCAGTGCCCTAGCGGGAGGGCTCGAGCAGTACTTC. Complete variable domain (other parts from reference TRBV2 and TRBJ2-7): EPEVTQTPSHQVTQMGQEVILRCVPISNHLYFYWYRQILGQKVEFLVSFYNNEISEKSEIFDDQFSVERPDGSNFTLKIRSTKLEDSAMYFCASSALAGGLEQYFGPGTRLTVT.

This clone was counted a few times. The rearrangement joins TRBV6-5 to TRBJ2-7, with D unresolved. The CDR3 spans 14 residues. Per the germline V gene, CDR1 is MNHEY and CDR2 is SVGAGI. V lost 7 bases and J lost 1, with 14 bases in between. In DNA, the CDR3 is TGTGCCAGCAAGCCCACTACCTTATCCTACGAGCAGTACTTC. It encodes CASKPTTLSYEQYF.

The CDR3 DNA sequence: TGTGCCAGCAGTCCGGTTGGAAACACCATATATTTT. It encodes CASSPVGNTIYF. The chain joins TRBV28 to TRBJ1-3, with D unresolved. V was trimmed by 5 bases and J by 3 bases, leaving 5 bases between them. The CDR3 has 12 residues. Germline loops: CDR1 MDHEN, CDR2 SYDVKM. The full variable domain, with the rest looked up from reference TRBV28 and TRBJ1-3, is DVKVTQSSRYLVKRTGEKVFLECVQDMDHENMFWYRQDPGLGLRLIYFSYDVKMKEKGDIPEGYSVSREKKERFSLILESASTNQTSMYLCASSPVGNTIYFGEGSWLTVV.

This sequence joins TRBV5-1 and TRBJ2-5; 8 bases agree with TRBD1. Germline CDR1 is SGHRS and CDR2 is YFSETQ. The CDR3 is 16 residues long. The J segment lost 5 bases and the V segment lost 0 bases, leaving 9 bases of the junction unmatched. The CDR3 nucleotides read TGCGCCAGCAGCTTGGATATTGACAGGGGCCGGGAGACCCAGTACTTC. This encodes CASSLDIDRGRETQYF.

This clone was seen just once. The chain links TRBV7-9 to TRBJ1-6; a possible D gene is TRBD1 (5 bases). V dropped 1 base and J dropped 7 bases, with 11 bases sitting between them. The CDR3 extends over 15 amino acids. Germline V gives CDR1 SEHNR, CDR2 FQNEAQ (reference sequence). The CDR3 DNA reads as TGTGCCAGCAGCTTAGGGGCAGGGCGGAATTCACCCCTCCACTTT. It translates to CASSLGAGRNSPLHF.

The gene calls are TRBV19 and TRBJ2-3, with 11 bases that match TRBD1. CDR1 and CDR2 from the germline V gene are LNHDA and SQIVND (reference sequence). The CDR3 extends over 14 amino acids. After removal of 10 bases from V and 6 bases from J, the junction contained 9 bases not matched to a gene. CDR3 DNA sequence: TGTGCCACTTCGGGACAGGGGGTGTTCGATACGCAGTATTTT. Translating gives CATSGQGVFDTQYF.

In its sample, this clone was seen a few times. CDR3 coding DNA: TGTGCCAGCAGCCTGGACAGGGTATCCTACGAGCAGTACTTC. It is translated as CASSLDRVSYEQYF. The rearrangement uses TRBV7-2 and TRBJ2-7; 8 nucleotides match TRBD1. Trimming took 5 bases from V and 1 from J; bases not matched to a gene: 4. This CDR3 has 14 amino acids. Germline V gives CDR1 SGHTA, CDR2 FQGNSA.

The chain has TRBV28 and TRBJ1-5, with no clear D. The germline V gene has CDR1 MDHEN and CDR2 SYDVKM. The CDR3 spans 13 residues. V was trimmed by 8 bases and J by 3 bases, leaving 11 bases between them. The CDR3 protein is CASHGHYNQPQHF. The CDR3 nucleotides are TGTGCCAGCCATGGGCATTACAATCAGCCCCAGCATTTT.

Turning to this clone: The sample carries other DNA sequences with the same CDR3. For the CDR3, the DNA is TGTGCCAGCAGTTCCAGGGGGATATACGAGCAGTACTTC. This codes for CASSSRGIYEQYF. This chain uses TRBV27 with TRBJ2-7; 7 nucleotides align to TRBD1. With 4 bases clipped from V and 4 bases from J, the junction kept 4 bases outside the gene matches. CDR1 MNHEY and CDR2 SMNVEV come from the germline V gene (reference sequence). This CDR3 region has 13 residues.

This sequence joins TRBV20-1 and TRBJ2-2; D gene uncertain. V lost 3 bases to trimming and J lost 2 bases, with 13 bases between them. Germline CDR1 and CDR2: DFQATT and SNEGSKA (reference sequence). The CDR3 contains 15 residues. This CDR3 is CSASGLVLNTGELFF. CDR3 DNA sequence: TGCAGTGCTAGTGGGCTAGTGTTAAACACCGGGGAGCTGTTTTTT.

The gene calls are TRBV5-8 and TRBJ1-5; D is undetermined. In germline, CDR1 is SGHTS, CDR2 YDEGEE. This CDR3 region has 13 residues. V was shortened by 6 bases and J by 7 bases, with 14 bases between the two germline ends. CDR3 protein: CASKTWGEQPQHF. CDR3 nucleotides: TGTGCCAGCAAAACGTGGGGAGAACAGCCCCAGCATTTT.

V usage is TRBV19 and J usage is TRBJ2-2; TRBD1 is a possible D gene (7 bases). CDR1 and CDR2 (germline): LNHDA, SQIVND (reference sequence). Deletions cut 7 bases from V and 1 base from J, with 10 bases between. The CDR3 spans 14 residues. This CDR3 is CASTQGGNTGELFF. CDR3 nucleotide sequence: TGTGCCAGTACCCAGGGGGGGAACACCGGGGAGCTGTTTTTT.

The rearrangement links TRBV24-1 to TRBJ2-7, with TRBD1 as a possible D gene (6 bases). Germline loops: CDR1 KGHDR, CDR2 SFDVKD. With 1 base removed from V and 3 bases from J, the gap between germline ends came to 18 bases. CDR3 length equals 17 residues. CDR3 DNA sequence: TGTGCCACCAGTGATTTCCAGGGGCGGCTGAGGAACTACGAGCAGTACTTC. It is translated as CATSDFQGRLRNYEQYF.

The chain has TRBV12-5 and TRBJ2-6; 8 bases map to TRBD1. V trimming: 1 base; J trimming: 2 bases; junction bases outside the gene matches: 1. This CDR3 has 16 amino acids. Germline CDR1 and CDR2: LGHNT and FRNRAP. The CDR3 reads CASGLEQGAGANVLTF. The CDR3 DNA sequence: TGTGCTAGTGGTTTGGAACAGGGGGCTGGGGCCAACGTCCTGACTTTC. Using reference TRBV12-5 and TRBJ2-6 for the parts outside the CDR3, the full variable domain is DARVTQTPRHKVTEMGQEVTMRCQPILGHNTVFWYRQTMMQGLELLAYFRNRAPLDDSGMPKDRFSAEMPDATLATLKIQPSEPRDSAVYFCASGLEQGAGANVLTFGAGSRLTVL.

The CDR3 sequence: CANRPGQNTGELFF. Written as DNA, the CDR3 is TGTGCCAATAGGCCGGGACAGAACACCGGGGAGCTGTTTTTT. The chain employs TRBV2 and TRBJ2-2; D possibly corresponds to TRBD1 (6 bases). This CDR3 is built from 14 residues. Germline assignment: CDR1 SNHLY and CDR2 FYNNEI. V was pared by 10 bases and J by 1 base, with 13 bases between. Drawing the rest from reference TRBV2 and TRBJ2-2, the complete variable domain is EPEVTQTPSHQVTQMGQEVILRCVPISNHLYFYWYRQILGQKVEFLVSFYNNEISEKSEIFDDQFSVERPDGSNFTLKIRSTKLEDSAMYFCANRPGQNTGELFFGEGSRLTVL.

The chain employs TRBV27 and TRBJ2-7, with D maybe TRBD1 (5 bases). Trimming cost V 5 bases and J 5 bases, with 16 bases left between them. CDR3 length equals 14 residues. Germline loops: CDR1 MNHEY, CDR2 SMNVEV (reference sequence). CDR3 amino acids: CASSARAGSHEQYF. In DNA form, the CDR3 reads TGTGCCAGCAGTGCTCGGGCAGGGTCCCACGAGCAGTACTTC.

CDR3 in amino acids: CASSLAGRPYGYTF. The DNA of the CDR3 is TGTGCCAGCAGTTTAGCGGGGCGCCCCTATGGCTACACCTTC. This chain joins TRBV28 and TRBJ1-2; tentative D call: TRBD1 (5 bases). Trimming left V 2 bases short and J 4 bases short, with 11 bases between. Germline V gene data show CDR1 as MDHEN and CDR2 as SYDVKM. The CDR3 totals 14 residues.

This clone has more than one count but fewer than ten. V gene TRBV2 combines with J gene TRBJ2-7, with 12 bases identical to TRBD2. V was clipped by 6 bases and J by 2 bases; unmatched bases: 2. The CDR3 runs 14 residues. Germline assignment: CDR1 SNHLY and CDR2 FYNNEI. CDR3 protein: CASRWTSGAYEQYF. The CDR3 DNA reads as TGTGCCAGCAGATGGACTAGCGGGGCCTACGAGCAGTACTTC.

This clone came up once. The chain employs TRBV7-8 and TRBJ2-2; TRBD2 is a possible D gene (6 bases). Germline loops: CDR1 SGHVS, CDR2 FQNEAQ. V lost 1 base and J lost 9, with 21 bases in between. The CDR3 contains 17 residues. CDR3 sequence (DNA): TGTGCCAGCAGCTTAGACGGGGGAGGCCCTATATGGAGGGAGCTGTTTTTT. This sequence encodes CASSLDGGGPIWRELFF.

The rearrangement uses TRBV2 and TRBJ1-5, with D unresolved. Germline V lookup: CDR1 SNHLY, CDR2 FYNNEI. This CDR3 contains 14 residues. Deletions cut 8 bases from V and 2 bases from J, with 13 bases between. The CDR3 DNA reads as TGTGCCAGCGCGGTCACCGGGGGCAATCAGCCCCAGCATTTT. Translation: CASAVTGGNQPQHF.

The chain recombines TRBV10-3 with TRBJ2-2; the match to TRBD2 covers 14 bases. The germline V gene encodes CDR1 ENHRY and CDR2 SYGVKD. The V and J ends lost 7 bases and 0 bases, in that order; junction bases with no gene match: 4. The CDR3 runs 17 residues. The CDR3 is CAIKTGLAGANTGELFF. The DNA of the CDR3 is TGTGCCATCAAAACGGGACTAGCGGGAGCGAACACCGGGGAGCTGTTTTTT.

This sequence joins TRBV30 and TRBJ1-3, with 10 bases that match TRBD1. Germline V gives CDR1 GTSNPN, CDR2 SVGIG (reference sequence). This CDR3 has 18 amino acids. V gave up 1 base and J gave up 5 bases; unmatched junction bases: 14. CDR3 protein: CAWSATTGGAGIRNTIYF. The CDR3 DNA follows: TGTGCCTGGAGTGCAACGACAGGGGGCGCAGGAATTAGAAACACCATATATTTT.

The rearrangement joins TRBV18 to TRBJ1-1, with D unresolved. V dropped 2 bases and J dropped 3 bases, with 10 bases sitting between them. CDR3 length equals 14 residues. Germline CDR1 and CDR2: KGHSH and LQKENI. Here the CDR3 reads CASSPSRQDTEAFF. The CDR3 coding sequence is TGTGCCAGCTCACCAAGCCGCCAGGACACTGAAGCTTTCTTT.